The source of this TCR beta chain is a study of PD-L1 blockade in urothelial cancer. This CDR3 has 15 amino acids. Germline CDR1 and CDR2: MDHEN and SYDVKM. V lost 6 bases and J lost 5, with 19 bases in between. TCRdb's copy holds only in-frame clones and misses some; the assay was immunoSEQ multiplex PCR. The sample holds 35,000 to 50,000 clones, over 65% seen once. This sample comprised PBMCs, obtained around atezolizumab (anti-PD-L1) treatment. This TCR was recovered from a man between 65 and 85 years old with urothelial cancer. The genes are TRBV28 and TRBJ2-5; possible D gene TRBD1, 5 bases. CDR3 sequence: CASRSEGAERETQYF. The CDR3 nucleotides are TGTGCCAGCAGGAGTGAAGGGGCGGAACGGGAGACCCAGTACTTC.